This T cell receptor beta chain was identified during a study of beta chain features in type 1 diabetes. Study observations and caveats: Using cDNA template may skew counts toward highly expressing activated cells. Patients' naive, central memory and Treg TCRB repertoires seemed closer to one another than those of healthy donors.

Of the isolated RNA, all was reverse transcribed, and so the sequenced material was expressed TCRB transcripts. Method: immunoSEQ multiplex PCR; TCRdb's copy keeps in-frame clones and lacks some. The sample has 250,000 to 350,000 clones; about 15% are singletons. The germline V and J ends were trimmed by 2 bases and 4 bases, with 3 bases remaining between them. The CDR3 length is 12 residues. Germline V gene data show CDR1 as MGHDK and CDR2 as SYGVNS. This clone was detected a few times. No antigen is known for it. The sample carries other DNA sequences with the same CDR3. V is TRBV25-1 and J is TRBJ1-5; the D is unclear. The sample was central memory CD4+ T cells from blood. This clonotype originated in a man aged 25 to 40 in good health. The CDR3 spells CASSEGNQPQHF. The CDR3 bases are TGTGCCAGCAGTGAAGGGAATCAGCCCCAGCATTTT. The full variable domain, completed using reference TRBV25-1 and TRBJ1-5, is EADIYQTPRYLVIGTGKKITLECSQTMGHDKMYWYQQDPGMELHLIHYSYGVNSTEKGDLSSESTVSRIRTEHFPLTLESARPSHTSQYLCASSEGNQPQHFGDGTRLSIL.